The 19 T cell receptor beta chains listed next were all sequenced from one sample in a study of somatic mutations in cytotoxic T cells in rheumatoid arthritis. Data came from immunoSEQ multiplex PCR; TCRdb stores just in-frame clones and leaves some out. Among around 15,000 clones listed, approximately 74% were seen once. Material for sequencing was CD8+ T cells sorted from blood. The source is an adult with rheumatoid arthritis.

The CDR3 here is CASSEGPGGYGYTF. In DNA form, the CDR3 reads TGTGCCAGCAGTGAAGGGCCGGGTGGCTATGGCTACACCTTC. The gene calls are TRBV2 and TRBJ1-2; D remains ambiguous. The CDR3 sequence is 14 residues long. V dropped 1 base and J dropped 4 bases, with 10 bases sitting between them. Per germline, CDR1 SNHLY and CDR2 FYNNEI.

This clone occurred a few times. The chain recombines TRBV2 with TRBJ1-6, with D possibly being TRBD1 (5 bases). CDR1 is SNHLY and CDR2 is FYNNEI in the germline V gene. This CDR3 is built from 17 residues. Deletions cut 3 bases from V and 7 bases from J, with 19 bases between. In DNA, the CDR3 is TGTGCCAGCAGTGATCCTCTGGGGCAGGGATTAAATTCACCCCTCCACTTT. Protein sequence: CASSDPLGQGLNSPLHF.

V usage is TRBV29-1 and J usage is TRBJ2-5; TRBD2 matches 7 bases. The end of the DNA is better explained by TRBJ2-7, so the J call may be wrong. Germline CDR1 is SQVTM and CDR2 is ANQGSEA. The CDR3 is made up of 13 amino acids. In DNA, the CDR3 is TGCAGCGTTGAAGGGGGAGGGACTTACGAGCAGTACTTC. It is translated as CSVEGGGTYEQYF.

The chain is built from TRBV28 and TRBJ1-6; unclear D gene. Germline V gene sequence: CDR1 MDHEN, CDR2 SYDVKM. The CDR3 is 17 amino acids. Trimming took off 4 bases at V and 9 bases at J, with 22 bases between the two ends. The CDR3 DNA is TGTGCCAGCAGTTCCTTATACCCCTCTGGGGTAACTTCACCCCTCCACTTT. As protein: CASSSLYPSGVTSPLHF.

Comment on this clone: The sample carries other DNA sequences with the same CDR3. V is TRBV7-9 and J is TRBJ1-2; tentative D call: TRBD1 (5 bases). The CDR3 is 16 amino acids. V gave up 8 bases and J gave up 5 bases, with 24 bases separating them. Looked up from germline, CDR1 is SEHNR and CDR2 is FQNEAQ (reference sequence). In DNA, the CDR3 is TGTGCCAGCGGATCCGGGACCGAAACCTTAATTTATGGCTACACCTTC. As protein: CASGSGTETLIYGYTF.

The J gene is TRBJ2-5, the V gene TRBV9, with D tentatively TRBD1 (6 bases). Per the germline V gene, CDR1 is SGDLS and CDR2 is YYNGEE. There are 13 residues in the CDR3. The ends were cut back, 3 bases at V and 4 bases at J, with 10 bases in the middle. The CDR3 DNA follows: TGTGCCAGCAGCGACCGGGACACAGAGACCCAGTACTTC. It translates to CASSDRDTETQYF.

V usage is TRBV10-2 and J usage is TRBJ2-2; 14 nucleotides match TRBD2. J lost 1 base, V lost 7 bases, and 2 bases had no gene match. There are 16 residues in the CDR3. Germline values: CDR1 WSHSY, CDR2 SAAADI. CDR3 residues: CASTGLAGGNTGELFF. The CDR3 DNA is TGCGCCAGCACTGGACTAGCGGGGGGGAACACCGGGGAGCTGTTTTTT.

V usage is TRBV6-6 and J usage is TRBJ2-1; TRBD1 or TRBD2 may be the D gene (5 bases each). Looked up from germline, CDR1 is MNHNY and CDR2 is SVGAGI (reference sequence). V was cut by 3 bases and J by 6 bases, with 12 bases left in between. This CDR3 is built from 14 residues. CDR3 loop: CASSYRGAVNEQFF. The CDR3 DNA follows: TGTGCCAGCAGTTATAGAGGGGCGGTCAATGAGCAGTTCTTC.

This chain connects TRBV19 to TRBJ2-1, with TRBD2 matching 9 bases. CDR1 is LNHDA and CDR2 is SQIVND in the germline V gene (reference sequence). This CDR3 comprises 18 residues. V lost 5 bases to trimming and J lost 3 bases; unmatched junction nucleotides: 14. In nucleotides, the CDR3 is TGTGCCAGTAGTTCCACCGGTTTTAGCGGGGGCCTCTACAATGAGCAGTTCTTC. Protein product: CASSSTGFSGGLYNEQFF.

This rearrangement joins TRBV7-9 to TRBJ1-2; 9 nucleotides line up with TRBD1. The V segment lost 8 bases and the J segment 7 bases; nucleotides outside the gene matches: 14. Germline V CDR1 and CDR2: SEHNR, FQNEAQ (reference sequence). This CDR3 has 15 residues. In DNA, the CDR3 is TGTGCCAGCTCCAGCCTCACACAGGGGGCTCCTGGCTACACCTTC. It is translated as CASSSLTQGAPGYTF.

The chain uses TRBV10-3 and TRBJ1-1; D ambiguous. Trimming removed 10 bases at V and 0 bases at J, with 18 bases between. The CDR3 is made up of 15 amino acids. In germline, CDR1 is ENHRY, CDR2 SYGVKD. The CDR3 coding sequence is TGTGCCACCAGAGGCCCCTCAGGATTGAACACTGAAGCTTTCTTT. Its protein is CATRGPSGLNTEAFF.

The J gene is TRBJ2-3, the V gene TRBV4-2; TRBD2 aligns across 9 bases. The germline V gene encodes CDR1 LGHNA and CDR2 YNFKEQ. V dropped 0 bases and J dropped 2; count of bases not matched to a gene: 9. CDR3 size: 18 residues. The DNA of the CDR3 is TGTGCCAGCAGCCAAGAAGCTCCAGCGGGGGGTCCCACAGATACGCAGTATTTT. It translates to CASSQEAPAGGPTDTQYF.

The rearrangement links TRBV19 to TRBJ2-7; TRBD1 matches 8 bases. The length of the CDR3 is 14 residues. Germline CDR1 is LNHDA and CDR2 is SQIVND (reference sequence). V shed 5 bases and J 1 base; nucleotides not matched to a gene: 4. The CDR3 here is CASSGQGGSYEQYF. CDR3 DNA sequence: TGTGCCAGTAGTGGACAGGGAGGTTCCTACGAGCAGTACTTC.

The chain is built from TRBV11-2 and TRBJ2-4; possible D gene TRBD1, 6 bases. V shed 4 bases and J shed 6 bases, with 13 bases lying between them. There are 14 residues in the CDR3. Looked up from germline, CDR1 is SGHAT and CDR2 is FQNNGV. The CDR3: CASSSRDNLNIQYF. As DNA, the CDR3 is TGTGCCAGCAGCTCTCGGGACAATTTAAACATTCAGTACTTC.

This chain joins TRBV9 and TRBJ1-6; D possibly corresponds to TRBD1 (5 bases). The CDR3 sequence is 14 residues long. CDR1 and CDR2 (germline): SGDLS, YYNGEE. Trimming removed 2 bases at V and 7 bases at J, with 10 bases between. CDR3 in DNA: TGTGCCAGCAGCGTTCAGGGAAAAAATTCACCCCTCCACTTT. It translates to CASSVQGKNSPLHF.

This chain joins TRBV7-2 and TRBJ2-1; D not certain. Trimming took off 5 bases at V and 3 bases at J, with 11 bases between the two ends. From germline, CDR1 is SGHTA and CDR2 FQGNSA. The CDR3 has 14 residues. The CDR3 spells CASSKYRDYNEQFF. The CDR3 nucleotides read TGTGCCAGCAGCAAATATAGGGACTACAATGAGCAGTTCTTC.

The chain carries TRBV4-1 and TRBJ2-2; D ambiguous. Germline CDR1 is MGHRA and CDR2 is YSYEKL. V was pared by 0 bases and J by 3 bases, with 8 bases between. The CDR3 is made up of 15 amino acids. The CDR3 DNA reads TGCGCCAGCAGCCAAGAGAATCGGGACACCGGGGAGCTGTTTTTT. Translating gives CASSQENRDTGELFF.

The chain uses TRBV6-1 and TRBJ2-7, with 7 positions matching TRBD2. V trimming: 1 base; J trimming: 0 bases; junction bases outside the gene matches: 3. The V gene's germline CDR1 is MNHNS and CDR2 SASEGT. This CDR3 contains 15 residues. CDR3 nucleotides: TGTGCCAGCAGTGAAGTGGGGGGGTTCTCCTACGAGCAGTACTTC. Amino acids: CASSEVGGFSYEQYF.

This clone showed up just a few times. This rearrangement joins TRBV6-5 to TRBJ1-2, with D possibly matching TRBD1 (5 bases). CDR1 is MNHEY and CDR2 is SVGAGI in the germline V gene. V lost 2 bases, J lost 4 bases, and 14 bases lay in between. The CDR3 runs to 15 residues. The CDR3 loop reads CASSYAGTGGYGYTF. CDR3 bases: TGTGCCAGCAGTTACGCAGGGACCGGTGGCTATGGCTACACCTTC.